Listed below are T cell receptor beta chains from one sample, sequenced in a study of shared clonotypes between healthy human individuals. Sequencing used immunoSEQ multiplex PCR; TCRdb keeps in-frame clones, though not all of them. The data hold some 900,000 clones, with around 80% observed a single time. Sequencing used memory CD4+ T cells sorted from blood. All receptors come from a man aged 18 to 35 in good health. CDR3s include the opening cysteine and the closing phenylalanine or tryptophan. D genes are given only for firm matches. Clone size is not always given. Where it is, it says once, few, many or a class for expanded clones.

len: 13; v_gene: TRBV18; j_gene: TRBJ2-5; abundance: once; d_gene: TRBD1; CDR3aa: CASSPLGQGTQYF; CDR3nt: TGTGCCAGCTCACCATTGGGACAGGGGACCCAGTACTTC
len: 13; v_gene: TRBV5-1; j_gene: TRBJ2-7; abundance: NA; d_gene: NA; CDR3aa: CASSYDRVYEQYF; CDR3nt: TGCGCCAGCAGCTATGACCGGGTCTACGAGCAGTACTTC
len: 12; v_gene: TRBV10-1; j_gene: TRBJ2-7; abundance: NA; d_gene: NA; CDR3aa: CARGWPAYEQYF; CDR3nt: TGCGCCAGGGGGTGGCCAGCTTACGAGCAGTACTTC
len: 13; v_gene: TRBV6-5; j_gene: TRBJ1-4; abundance: NA; d_gene: NA; CDR3aa: CASNSATNEKLFF; CDR3nt: TGTGCCAGCAACTCTGCAACTAATGAAAAACTGTTTTTT
len: 15; v_gene: TRBV30; j_gene: TRBJ1-3; abundance: NA; d_gene: TRBD1; CDR3aa: CAWSGDSYSGNTIYF; CDR3nt: TGTGCCTGGAGTGGGGACAGTTACTCTGGAAACACCATATATTTT
len: 15; v_gene: TRBV7-9; j_gene: TRBJ2-7; abundance: NA; d_gene: TRBD1; CDR3aa: CASSPAGTGDFEQYF; CDR3nt: TGTGCCAGCAGCCCGGCGGGGACAGGGGATTTCGAGCAGTACTTC
len: 14; v_gene: TRBV7-2; j_gene: TRBJ2-1; abundance: few; d_gene: NA; CDR3aa: CASKGSRVDGEQFF; CDR3nt: TGTGCCAGCAAAGGTAGCAGGGTTGACGGCGAGCAGTTCTTC
len: 14; v_gene: TRBV5-1; j_gene: TRBJ2-1; abundance: NA; d_gene: NA; CDR3aa: CATTPGPTENEQFF; CDR3nt: TGCGCCACAACACCTGGACCCACCGAGAATGAGCAGTTCTTC
len: 13; v_gene: TRBV30; j_gene: TRBJ1-2; abundance: NA; d_gene: NA; CDR3aa: CAWSEDSPGRYTF; CDR3nt: TGTGCCTGGAGCGAAGACAGCCCAGGACGCTACACCTTC
len: 15; v_gene: TRBV6-6; j_gene: TRBJ1-5; abundance: NA; d_gene: NA; CDR3aa: CASSYISGVGQPQHF; CDR3nt: TGTGCCAGCAGTTACATTTCAGGGGTAGGTCAGCCCCAGCATTTT
len: 15; v_gene: TRBV7-8; j_gene: TRBJ2-7; abundance: NA; d_gene: NA; CDR3aa: CASSSSLGETYEQYF; CDR3nt: TGTGCCAGCAGCTCTAGCTTAGGGGAAACCTACGAGCAGTACTTC
len: 15; v_gene: TRBV19; j_gene: TRBJ2-7; abundance: few; d_gene: NA; CDR3aa: CASSIVGSGHYEQYF; CDR3nt: TGTGCCAGTAGTATAGTGGGGAGCGGACACTACGAGCAGTACTTC
len: 16; v_gene: TRBV7-2; j_gene: TRBJ2-5; abundance: NA; d_gene: TRBD1; CDR3aa: CASSVRWGQGSETQYF; CDR3nt: TGTGCCAGCAGCGTAAGATGGGGACAGGGGTCAGAGACCCAGTACTTC
len: 14; v_gene: TRBV12-2; j_gene: TRBJ2-3; abundance: NA; d_gene: NA; CDR3aa: CASRLASGTDTQYF; CDR3nt: TGTGCAAGTCGCTTAGCCTCGGGCACAGATACGCAGTATTTT
len: 12; v_gene: TRBV14; j_gene: TRBJ1-1; abundance: NA; d_gene: NA; CDR3aa: CASSSTRVEAFF; CDR3nt: TGTGCCAGCAGCTCGACCAGGGTGGAAGCTTTCTTT
len: 14; v_gene: TRBV5-1; j_gene: TRBJ2-7; abundance: NA; d_gene: NA; CDR3aa: CASSLSGGVYEQYF; CDR3nt: TGCGCCAGCAGCTTGTCCGGCGGAGTCTACGAGCAGTACTTC
len: 12; v_gene: TRBV6-6; j_gene: TRBJ1-1; abundance: NA; d_gene: NA; CDR3aa: CASSYSSGEAFF; CDR3nt: TGTGCCAGCAGTTACTCGTCGGGGGAAGCTTTCTTT
len: 13; v_gene: TRBV19; j_gene: TRBJ2-7; abundance: once; d_gene: NA; CDR3aa: CATQAGPGYEQYF; CDR3nt: TGTGCCACCCAAGCAGGACCCGGGTACGAGCAGTACTTC
len: 15; v_gene: TRBV2; j_gene: TRBJ2-6; abundance: NA; d_gene: NA; CDR3aa: CASSYTPSGANVLTF; CDR3nt: TGTGCCAGCAGTTACACCCCCTCTGGGGCCAACGTCCTGACTTTC
len: 15; v_gene: TRBV5-1; j_gene: TRBJ2-6; abundance: NA; d_gene: NA; CDR3aa: CASREGALGANVLTF; CDR3nt: TGCGCCAGCAGGGAAGGAGCACTTGGGGCCAACGTCCTGACTTTC
len: 15; v_gene: TRBV30; j_gene: TRBJ2-2; abundance: NA; d_gene: TRBD2; CDR3aa: CAWVTSGRAPGELFF; CDR3nt: TGTGCCTGGGTGACTAGCGGGAGGGCCCCCGGGGAGCTGTTTTTT
len: 16; v_gene: TRBV5-1; j_gene: TRBJ2-5; abundance: NA; d_gene: TRBD2; CDR3aa: CASSGGTSAVQETQYF; CDR3nt: TGCGCCAGCAGCGGCGGGACTAGCGCGGTACAAGAGACCCAGTACTTC
len: 12; v_gene: TRBV7-2; j_gene: TRBJ2-7; abundance: NA; d_gene: TRBD2; CDR3aa: CASTKERGEQYF; CDR3nt: TGTGCCAGCACCAAGGAGCGGGGCGAGCAGTACTTC
len: 13; v_gene: TRBV4-3; j_gene: TRBJ2-7; abundance: many; d_gene: NA; CDR3aa: CASSQEWRYEQYF; CDR3nt: TGCGCCAGCAGCCAAGAATGGCGGTACGAGCAGTACTTC
len: 12; v_gene: TRBV9; j_gene: TRBJ1-4; abundance: NA; d_gene: NA; CDR3aa: CASGGLGEKLFF; CDR3nt: TGTGCCAGCGGGGGGCTAGGCGAAAAACTGTTTTTT
len: 13; v_gene: TRBV5-4; j_gene: TRBJ2-7; abundance: NA; d_gene: NA; CDR3aa: CASSLGQVYEQYF; CDR3nt: TGTGCCAGCAGCTTGGGCCAGGTCTACGAGCAGTACTTC
len: 14; v_gene: TRBV7-8; j_gene: TRBJ1-1; abundance: few; d_gene: NA; CDR3aa: CASSFVSGSTEAFF; CDR3nt: TGTGCCAGCAGCTTCGTGTCCGGGAGCACTGAAGCTTTCTTT
len: 16; v_gene: TRBV5-4; j_gene: TRBJ1-5; abundance: NA; d_gene: TRBD1; CDR3aa: CASSLVQGGSNQPQHF; CDR3nt: TGTGCCAGCAGCTTGGTCCAGGGGGGAAGCAATCAGCCCCAGCATTTT
len: 13; v_gene: TRBV19; j_gene: TRBJ1-5; abundance: NA; d_gene: TRBD1; CDR3aa: CASGDRSNQPQHF; CDR3nt: TGTGCCAGTGGGGACAGGTCAAATCAGCCCCAGCATTTT
len: 13; v_gene: TRBV4-2; j_gene: TRBJ2-7; abundance: NA; d_gene: NA; CDR3aa: CASSQDTVGEQYF; CDR3nt: TGTGCCAGCAGCCAAGATACGGTCGGGGAGCAGTACTTC
len: 14; v_gene: TRBV15; j_gene: TRBJ2-7; abundance: NA; d_gene: TRBD1; CDR3aa: CATSTGQGYYEQYF; CDR3nt: TGTGCCACCAGCACGGGACAGGGGTACTACGAGCAGTACTTC
len: 14; v_gene: TRBV7-2; j_gene: TRBJ2-3; abundance: NA; d_gene: NA; CDR3aa: CASSFDLVSDTQYF; CDR3nt: TGTGCCAGCAGCTTTGACCTAGTATCAGATACGCAGTATTTT
len: 11; v_gene: TRBV2; j_gene: TRBJ2-3; abundance: NA; d_gene: NA; CDR3aa: CASSTSDTQYF; CDR3nt: TGTGCCAGCAGTACCTCAGATACGCAGTATTTT
len: 11; v_gene: TRBV20-1; j_gene: TRBJ2-7; abundance: NA; d_gene: NA; CDR3aa: CSAVGLTEQYF; CDR3nt: TGCAGTGCTGTGGGCCTCACCGAGCAGTACTTC
len: 13; v_gene: TRBV30; j_gene: TRBJ1-4; abundance: NA; d_gene: NA; CDR3aa: CAWSAGAGEKLFF; CDR3nt: TGTGCCTGGAGTGCTGGGGCAGGAGAAAAACTGTTTTTT
len: 14; v_gene: TRBV14; j_gene: TRBJ2-7; abundance: NA; d_gene: NA; CDR3aa: CASSQASSPYEQYF; CDR3nt: TGTGCCAGCAGCCAAGCGTCCTCCCCCTACGAGCAGTACTTC
len: 14; v_gene: TRBV5-1; j_gene: TRBJ1-4; abundance: NA; d_gene: TRBD1; CDR3aa: CASSLGQGDEKLFF; CDR3nt: TGCGCCAGCAGCCTGGGACAGGGTGATGAAAAACTGTTTTTT
len: 15; v_gene: TRBV2; j_gene: TRBJ2-5; abundance: NA; d_gene: TRBD2; CDR3aa: CASSDRAGGQETQYF; CDR3nt: TGTGCCAGCAGTGACCGAGCGGGGGGCCAAGAGACCCAGTACTTC
len: 15; v_gene: TRBV18; j_gene: TRBJ1-2; abundance: NA; d_gene: NA; CDR3aa: CASSPDTGSNYGYTF; CDR3nt: TGTGCCAGCTCACCTGATACAGGGAGCAACTATGGCTACACCTTC